The 28 T cell receptor beta chains below all came from one sample that was sequenced in a study of vaccination and CD4 T cells after COVID-19. Scientists ran DNA taken from cultured CD4+ T cells through the Oncomine TCR Beta short-read assay for sequencing. In TCRdb, the PCR reads were re-called with MiXCR into one record per CDR3 protein. Of some 10,000 distinct CDR3 sequences listed, 60% to 70% were seen once; the top ten hold about 15%. For these receptors, no antigen is known. Noted treatment: roughly 11-day PBMC culture with coronavirus spike peptide pools or control peptides (ViraFEST assay). Sequencing input: CD4+ T cells from blood, cultured in vitro. The receptors shown here come from a human donor who had recovered from COVID-19.

The genes are TRBV27 and TRBJ1-2; TRBD1 is a possible D gene (6 bases). Trimming took off 8 bases at V and 0 bases at J, with 16 bases between the two ends. This CDR3 is 15 amino acids long. CDR1 and CDR2 (germline): MNHEY, SMNVEV (reference sequence). The CDR3 region is CASQQTGPSNYGYTF. The CDR3 DNA follows: TGTGCCAGCCAGCAGACAGGCCCCTCTAACTATGGCTACACCTTC.

The chain couples TRBV7-2 to TRBJ2-7; D gene ambiguous. Trimming pared 6 bases from V and 0 bases from J, leaving 9 bases between. Germline CDR1 is SGHTA and CDR2 is FQGNSA. CDR3 length: 13 residues. CDR3 DNA sequence: TGTGCCAGCAGTTCCTCCAACTCCTACGAGCAGTACTTC. Translating gives CASSSSNSYEQYF. Drawing the rest from reference TRBV7-2 and TRBJ2-7, the complete variable domain is GAGVSQSPSNKVTEKGKDVELRCDPISGHTALYWYRQSLGQGLEFLIYFQGNSAPDKSGLPSDRFSAERTGGSVSTLTIQRTQQEDSAVYLCASSSSNSYEQYFGPGTRLTVT.

The chain couples TRBV7-9 to TRBJ2-2; D could derive from TRBD1 or TRBD2 (5 bases each). The V end was cut by 5 bases, the J end by 8 bases, with 15 bases between. This CDR3 comprises 14 residues. CDR1 is SEHNR, CDR2 FQNEAQ, per germline (reference sequence). The CDR3 coding sequence is TGTGCCAGCAGCCCCGGGACCCTCAGGGGGGAGCTGTTTTTT. It translates to CASSPGTLRGELFF.

This chain uses TRBV12-3 or TRBV12-4 with TRBJ1-2, with unresolved D. This CDR3 has 12 residues. The V gene lost 5 bases and the J gene lost 4 bases, with 8 bases spanning the gap. CDR3 sequence: CASSGVSYGYTF. CDR3 in DNA: TGTGCCAGCAGTGGGGTTTCCTATGGCTACACCTTC.

This chain joins TRBV7-2 and TRBJ2-1, with D possibly being TRBD2 (5 bases). The CDR3 spans 13 residues. Germline V CDR1 and CDR2: SGHTA, FQGNSA. The V end was cut by 5 bases, the J end by 7 bases, with 12 bases between. CDR3 residues: CASSRTRFNEQFF. CDR3 nucleotides: TGTGCCAGCAGCAGGACTCGTTTTAATGAGCAGTTCTTC.

This chain connects TRBV20-1 to TRBJ1-1; 10 positions agree with TRBD1. There are 11 residues in the CDR3. Germline V lookup: CDR1 DFQATT, CDR2 SNEGSKA (reference sequence). V shed 5 bases, J shed 9 bases, and the junction held 3 bases outside the gene matches. The CDR3 sequence is CSALDRGQAFF. In nucleotides, the CDR3 is TGCAGTGCTTTAGACAGGGGGCAAGCTTTCTTT.

The chain links TRBV2 to TRBJ2-1; no reliable D call. V was shortened by 0 bases and J by 10 bases, with 7 bases between the two germline ends. The CDR3 spans 12 residues. The germline gives CDR1 SNHLY, CDR2 FYNNEI. CDR3 nucleotides: TGTGCCAGCAGTGAAGCGCGGCGGGAGCAGTTCTTC. Protein: CASSEARREQFF.

V gene TRBV7-2 combines with J gene TRBJ2-3; D is perhaps TRBD2 (6 bases). The germline V gene has CDR1 SGHTA and CDR2 FQGNSA. CDR3 size: 15 residues. V shed 5 bases and J shed 5 bases, with 17 bases lying between them. CDR3 DNA sequence: TGTGCCAGCAGCCCAAGGGCGGGGTGGGGAGATACGCAGTATTTT. It is translated as CASSPRAGWGDTQYF.

This clonotype turned up a few times. The J gene is TRBJ2-7, the V gene TRBV20-1; 8 bases align to TRBD1. V lost 4 bases to trimming and J lost 3 bases; unmatched junction nucleotides: 2. Germline-derived CDR1 and CDR2 are DFQATT and SNEGSKA (reference sequence). The CDR3 runs to 12 residues. CDR3 in DNA: TGCAGTGCTACTGGGACAGGCTACGAGCAGTACTTC. Protein: CSATGTGYEQYF.

Here the CDR3 DNA reads TGTGCCAGTAGTATAGATGGAGGGGAGAACACTGAAGCTTTCTTT. It codes for CASSIDGGENTEAFF. This rearrangement joins TRBV19 to TRBJ1-1; maybe TRBD1 (5 bases). V lost 0 bases, J lost 1 base, and 9 bases lay in between. The CDR3 has 15 amino acids. From germline, CDR1 is LNHDA and CDR2 SQIVND (reference sequence). Looking up the rest from reference TRBV19 and TRBJ1-1 gives the full variable domain: DGGITQSPKYLFRKEGQNVTLSCEQNLNHDAMYWYRQDPGQGLRLIYYSQIVNDFQKGDIAEGYSVSREKKESFPLTVTSAQKNPTAFYLCASSIDGGENTEAFFGQGTRLTVV.

The V call is TRBV6-5, the J call TRBJ2-5; 7 bases align to TRBD2. The CDR3 is 16 amino acids. The V and J ends lost 0 bases and 2 bases, in that order; junction bases with no gene match: 6. The germline V gene encodes CDR1 MNHEY and CDR2 SVGAGI. DNA for the CDR3: TGTGCCAGCAGTTACTCGGCGGGAGTAACACAAGAGACCCAGTACTTC. Protein product: CASSYSAGVTQETQYF.

This clonotype was picked up a small number of times. V gene TRBV6-1 combines with J gene TRBJ1-2; no reliable D call. Looked up from germline, CDR1 is MNHNS and CDR2 is SASEGT. Trimming removed 5 bases from V and 7 bases from J, with 11 bases in between. This CDR3 comprises 12 residues. The CDR3 is CASSPSSSGYTF. Here the CDR3 DNA reads TGTGCCAGCAGTCCTTCCTCTAGTGGCTACACCTTC.

The CDR3 region has the DNA TGCAGTGCTACCGGACAGGTATCCTACGAGCAGTACTTC. It is translated as CSATGQVSYEQYF. The rearrangement joins TRBV20-1 to TRBJ2-7, with 7 positions matching TRBD1. The CDR3 runs to 13 residues. J lost 1 base, V lost 4 bases, and 4 bases had no gene match. The V gene's germline CDR1 is DFQATT and CDR2 SNEGSKA (reference sequence).

The chain recombines TRBV4-1 with TRBJ2-6; tentatively, D is TRBD1 (6 bases). Trimming took off 0 bases at V and 4 bases at J, with 28 bases between the two ends. This CDR3 has 22 residues. Germline loops: CDR1 MGHRA, CDR2 YSYEKL. DNA of the CDR3: TGCGCCAGCAGCCAAGATCCCCTCCGAGACAGGATGACAGGTGTCGGGGCCAACGTCCTGACTTTC. As protein: CASSQDPLRDRMTGVGANVLTF.

This rearrangement joins TRBV7-2 to TRBJ1-1; no definite D call. Germline CDR1 and CDR2: SGHTA and FQGNSA. The V gene lost 4 bases and the J gene lost 1 base, with 7 bases spanning the gap. The CDR3 loop spans 13 amino acids. The CDR3 DNA follows: TGTGCCAGCAGCTCGGAACGGAACACTGAAGCTTTCTTT. Protein product: CASSSERNTEAFF.

This clonotype was seen more than once but under ten times. V usage is TRBV20-1 and J usage is TRBJ1-5; perhaps TRBD1 as D (6 bases). With 3 bases removed from V and 0 bases from J, the gap between germline ends came to 18 bases. CDR1 is DFQATT and CDR2 is SNEGSKA in the germline V gene (reference sequence). There are 17 residues in the CDR3. Here the CDR3 reads CSARGGAPLNSNQPQHF. In nucleotides, the CDR3 is TGCAGTGCTAGGGGGGGCGCCCCGCTGAATAGCAATCAGCCCCAGCATTTT.

This chain uses TRBV5-4 with TRBJ2-2, with 14 bases that match TRBD2. The CDR3 runs to 18 residues. The ends lost 0 bases at V and 7 bases at J; junction bases unmatched: 8. CDR1 and CDR2 from the germline V gene are SGHNT and YYREEE (reference sequence). DNA of the CDR3: TGTGCCAGCAGCTTGGGACTAGCGGGAGGGCGTGCGGGCGGGGAGCTGTTTTTT. This translates into CASSLGLAGGRAGGELFF.

The rearrangement links TRBV24-1 to TRBJ2-1; D is tentatively TRBD1 or TRBD2 (5 bases each). This CDR3 is 19 amino acids long. Germline V gene lookup returns CDR1 KGHDR and CDR2 SFDVKD. V shed 4 bases and J shed 8 bases, with 29 bases lying between them. CDR3 DNA: TGTGCCACCAGTGACCGTACCTCACCGGGACGGACACCTTTAGATGAGCAGTTCTTC. Translating gives CATSDRTSPGRTPLDEQFF.

The chain combines TRBV30 with TRBJ1-6; D not certain. Per the germline V gene, CDR1 is GTSNPN and CDR2 is SVGIG (reference sequence). V dropped 0 bases and J dropped 5 bases, with 17 bases sitting between them. The CDR3 sequence is 17 residues long. The CDR3 coding sequence is TGTGCCTGGAGTGTACTGTTTGCCGGGGTCCATAATTCACCCCTCCACTTT. It yields the protein CAWSVLFAGVHNSPLHF.

J is TRBJ1-2 and V is TRBV7-9; D gene ambiguous. The CDR3 is 16 residues long. Germline values: CDR1 SEHNR, CDR2 FQNEAQ (reference sequence). V was clipped by 5 bases and J by 5 bases, with 21 bases between them. The CDR3 sequence: CASSASSVRVGYGYTF. In DNA, the CDR3 is TGTGCCAGCAGCGCATCATCGGTTCGGGTAGGGTATGGCTACACCTTC.

V usage is TRBV6-5 and J usage is TRBJ2-7, with D possibly TRBD2 on 6 matching bases. The CDR3 runs to 14 residues. Germline V gives CDR1 MNHEY, CDR2 SVGAGI. The V gene lost 0 bases and the J gene lost 3 bases, with 9 bases spanning the gap. In DNA form, the CDR3 reads TGTGCCAGCAGTTACTCGGAGGGGCGCTACGAGCAGTACTTC. This encodes CASSYSEGRYEQYF.

The genes are TRBV11-3 and TRBJ2-5; 9 bases are shared with TRBD1. The CDR3 is 14 residues long. The J segment lost 2 bases and the V segment lost 5 bases, leaving 3 bases of the junction unmatched. From germline, CDR1 is SGHNT and CDR2 YENEEA. CDR3 sequence (DNA): TGTGCCAGCAGCCCCGGGACAGGGCAAGAGACCCAGTACTTC. This translates into CASSPGTGQETQYF.

V and J are TRBV6-1 and TRBJ2-1; weak D call: TRBD1 (6 bases). The CDR3 runs 12 residues. Germline V gives CDR1 MNHNS, CDR2 SASEGT. V lost 6 bases to trimming and J lost 7 bases, with 10 bases between them. The CDR3 loop is CASRHQGNEQFF. The CDR3 DNA follows: TGTGCCAGCAGACACCAGGGGAATGAGCAGTTCTTC.

This clonotype was seen a handful of times. The chain has TRBV7-2 and TRBJ2-2; 7 bases map to TRBD1. Trimming took 5 bases from V and 1 from J; bases not matched to a gene: 13. CDR3 length: 18 amino acids. Germline V CDR1 and CDR2: SGHTA, FQGNSA. The CDR3 DNA sequence: TGTGCCAGCAGCATTAGACAGGGAGCCAGCCGGAACACCGGGGAGCTGTTTTTT. Encoded protein: CASSIRQGASRNTGELFF. The whole variable domain, remainder taken from reference TRBV7-2 and TRBJ2-2, is GAGVSQSPSNKVTEKGKDVELRCDPISGHTALYWYRQSLGQGLEFLIYFQGNSAPDKSGLPSDRFSAERTGGSVSTLTIQRTQQEDSAVYLCASSIRQGASRNTGELFFGEGSRLTVL.

The chain links TRBV6-2 or TRBV6-3 to TRBJ1-5; D gene unclear. The germline V gene has CDR1 MNHEY and CDR2 SVGEGT. The germline V and J ends were trimmed by 2 bases and 1 base, with 12 bases remaining between them. This CDR3 region has 16 residues. The CDR3 sequence is CASSYPSLGSNQPQHF. For the CDR3, the DNA is TGTGCCAGCAGTTACCCCTCCCTGGGAAGCAATCAGCCCCAGCATTTT.

V and J are TRBV20-1 and TRBJ1-5, with 12 nucleotides matching TRBD1. This CDR3 region has 14 residues. V shed 4 bases, J shed 6 bases, and the junction held 4 bases outside the gene matches. The germline CDR1 and CDR2 sequences are DFQATT and SNEGSKA (reference sequence). CDR3 coding DNA: TGCAGTGCTAAGGGACAGGGGGCGATTCAGCCCCAGCATTTT. Residues: CSAKGQGAIQPQHF.

This clonotype was seen only a few times. V and J are TRBV20-1 and TRBJ1-2; 10 nucleotides align to TRBD1. V was pared by 5 bases and J by 6 bases, with 3 bases of the junction left unmatched. This CDR3 contains 12 residues. CDR1 DFQATT and CDR2 SNEGSKA come from the germline V gene (reference sequence). This CDR3 is CSAPGQGNGYTF. Written as DNA, the CDR3 is TGCAGTGCTCCGGGACAGGGGAATGGCTACACCTTC.

The chain links TRBV20-1 to TRBJ1-5; D remains ambiguous. The CDR3 runs 14 residues. V lost 0 bases and J 4 bases, leaving 10 bases between the germline ends. From germline, CDR1 is DFQATT and CDR2 SNEGSKA (reference sequence). The CDR3 loop is CSARDARLNQPQHF. CDR3 in DNA: TGCAGTGCTAGAGATGCCCGACTGAATCAGCCCCAGCATTTT.